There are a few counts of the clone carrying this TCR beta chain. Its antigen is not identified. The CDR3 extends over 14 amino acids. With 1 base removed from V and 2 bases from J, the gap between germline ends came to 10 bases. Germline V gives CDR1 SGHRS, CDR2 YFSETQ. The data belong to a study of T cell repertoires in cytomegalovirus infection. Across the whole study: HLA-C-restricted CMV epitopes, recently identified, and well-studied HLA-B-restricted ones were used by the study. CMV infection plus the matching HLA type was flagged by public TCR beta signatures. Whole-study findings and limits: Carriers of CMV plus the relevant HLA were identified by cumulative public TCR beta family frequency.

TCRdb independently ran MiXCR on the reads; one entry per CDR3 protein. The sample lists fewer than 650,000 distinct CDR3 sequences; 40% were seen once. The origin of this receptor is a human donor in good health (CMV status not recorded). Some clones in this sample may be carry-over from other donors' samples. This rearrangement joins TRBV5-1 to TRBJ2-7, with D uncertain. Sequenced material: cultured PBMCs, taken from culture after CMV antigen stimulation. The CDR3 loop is CASSLRTPPYEQYF. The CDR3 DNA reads TGCGCCAGCAGCTTGCGGACGCCGCCCTACGAGCAGTACTTC.